The 20 T cell receptor beta chains below all came from one sample that was sequenced in a study of CD8 T cells in ankylosing spondylitis. TCRdb redid the calling of the 5' RACE reads with MiXCR, one entry per CDR3 protein. The sample carries about 250,000 distinct CDR3 sequences, around 8% recorded once. Sequenced material: blood, either unsorted or a sorted T cell fraction (not recorded which). Receptors originate from a female donor with ankylosing spondylitis or in good health (not recorded which).

This clonotype was seen many times. The V gene is TRBV5-5, the J gene TRBJ2-1; D remains unclear. Trimming took 0 bases from V and 8 from J, leaving 12 bases between them. The CDR3 length is 14 residues. The germline V gene has CDR1 SGHKS and CDR2 YYEKEE (reference sequence). DNA of the CDR3: TGTGCCAGCAGCTTGGGTGAAGGTCCCGATGAGCAGTTCTTC. Translated, it gives CASSLGEGPDEQFF.

This clonotype was counted ten times or more. The CDR3 DNA is TGTGCCAGCAGCGTACAGGGGTCGGGGGAGCAGTTCTTC. It translates to CASSVQGSGEQFF. This chain links TRBV9 with TRBJ2-1; the D gene is possibly TRBD1 (6 bases). This CDR3 is 13 amino acids long. Germline loops: CDR1 SGDLS, CDR2 YYNGEE. V dropped 1 base and J dropped 10 bases, with 12 bases sitting between them.

This clonotype was observed many times. The V gene is TRBV24-1, the J gene TRBJ2-1; a possible D gene is TRBD2 (6 bases). This CDR3 is built from 16 residues. V shed 3 bases and J shed 0 bases, with 11 bases lying between them. Germline CDR1 reads KGHDR; CDR2 reads SFDVKD. The CDR3 coding sequence is TGTGCCACCAGTGATCCGGAGGGGAGCTCCTACAATGAGCAGTTCTTC. Translated: CATSDPEGSSYNEQFF.

This clonotype was recorded a few times. The J gene is TRBJ2-3, the V gene TRBV28, with 9 bases identical to TRBD2. This CDR3 is 14 amino acids long. V was pared by 8 bases and J by 3 bases, with 6 bases of the junction left unmatched. Germline V lookup: CDR1 MDHEN, CDR2 SYDVKM. The CDR3 loop reads CASLEAGGTDTQYF. The CDR3 DNA reads TGTGCCAGCCTAGAAGCGGGAGGTACAGATACGCAGTATTTT.

This clonotype was found many times. The chain combines TRBV7-8 with TRBJ2-7; D is possibly TRBD2 (5 bases). Trimming cost V 1 base and J 0 bases, with 10 bases left between them. Germline loops: CDR1 SGHVS, CDR2 FQNEAQ. CDR3 length: 15 amino acids. The CDR3 region has the DNA TGTGCCAGCAGCTTAGTAGAAGGGAGCTCCTACGAGCAGTACTTC. This sequence encodes CASSLVEGSSYEQYF.

Turning to this clonotype: A read error may be the cause here, since a much bigger clone is one base away. The chain has TRBV20-1 and TRBJ2-7; either TRBD1 or TRBD2 may fit D (6 bases each). This CDR3 region has 15 residues. Germline V gene sequence: CDR1 DFQATT, CDR2 SNEGSKA (reference sequence). The CDR3 here is CCARGETGAPREQYF. The DNA of the CDR3 is TGCTGTGCTAGAGGTGAAACGGGGGCTCCCCGCGAGCAGTACTTC.

The chain recombines TRBV6-6 with TRBJ1-5; D might be TRBD1 (6 bases). Trimming removed 9 bases at V and 5 bases at J, with 17 bases between. CDR1 is MNHNY and CDR2 is SVGAGI in the germline V gene (reference sequence). This CDR3 region has 14 residues. This CDR3 is CASNKGGGDQPQHF. The CDR3 coding sequence is TGTGCCAGTAATAAGGGGGGAGGAGATCAGCCCCAGCATTTT.

In regard to this clonotype: This may stem from a read error, because a much larger clone lies one nucleotide away. J is TRBJ2-1 and V is TRBV9, with 10 bases fitting TRBD2. Germline V gives CDR1 SGDLS, CDR2 YYNGEE. The CDR3 loop spans 14 amino acids. The CDR3: CVSSVGTSVIEQFF. The CDR3 coding sequence is TGTGTCAGCAGCGTCGGGACTAGCGTAATTGAGCAGTTCTTC.

The sample holds many counts of this clonotype. This chain connects TRBV19 to TRBJ2-7; 8 bases map to TRBD1. V was clipped by 6 bases and J by 5 bases; unmatched bases: 6. The CDR3 loop spans 13 amino acids. Per the germline V gene, CDR1 is LNHDA and CDR2 is SQIVND (reference sequence). In DNA form, the CDR3 reads TGTGCCAGTAGGCCCCAGGGGGCCAACGAGCAGTACTTC. This encodes CASRPQGANEQYF.

The chain couples TRBV10-3 to TRBJ2-7; 8 bases align to TRBD1. This CDR3 contains 15 residues. Germline assignment: CDR1 ENHRY and CDR2 SYGVKD. Unmatched junction bases numbered 11, after V lost 5 bases and J lost 5 bases. In DNA form, the CDR3 reads TGTGCCATCAGTTCCCGTGACAGGGGAAGGGACGAGCAGTACTTC. It specifies CAISSRDRGRDEQYF.

At least ten counts were recorded for this clonotype. J is TRBJ2-1 and V is TRBV20-1, with a tentative D call TRBD2 (6 bases). CDR3 size: 13 residues. The V gene's germline CDR1 is DFQATT and CDR2 SNEGSKA (reference sequence). V lost 5 bases and J 8 bases, leaving 16 bases between the germline ends. CDR3 bases: TGCAGTGCTCTCCCTGGGAGGTGGGATGAGCAGTTCTTC. Translation gives CSALPGRWDEQFF.

At least ten counts were recorded for this clonotype. The chain's CDR3 is CASSRGGLNEQFF. CDR3 sequence (DNA): TGTGCCAGCAGTCGGGGAGGACTCAATGAGCAGTTCTTC. The gene calls are TRBV27 and TRBJ2-1, with D maybe TRBD2 (6 bases). The germline V gene has CDR1 MNHEY and CDR2 SMNVEV (reference sequence). Trimming took 5 bases from V and 6 from J, leaving 11 bases between them. This CDR3 comprises 13 residues.

This clonotype occurred many times. The V gene is TRBV5-1, the J gene TRBJ2-7; 7 bases line up with TRBD1. Germline V gene sequence: CDR1 SGHRS, CDR2 YFSETQ. This CDR3 contains 15 residues. Trimming removed 6 bases from V and 5 bases from J; junction bases left unmatched: 14. CDR3 bases: TGCGCCAGCACCCGGGGTGGACAGGTCGCCAACGAGCAGTACTTC. The encoded protein is CASTRGGQVANEQYF.

This clonotype was counted only a few times. A much larger clone differs by one base, so this may be a read error. CDR3 in DNA: TGCGCCAGCAGCTTGGTCCCGGGACAGGGGCGGGGCTACACCTTC. Translated: CASSLVPGQGRGYTF. The gene calls are TRBV5-1 and TRBJ1-2, with 10 bases lining up with TRBD1. The J segment lost 8 bases and the V segment lost 0 bases, leaving 7 bases of the junction unmatched. Looked up from germline, CDR1 is SGHRS and CDR2 is YFSETQ. The CDR3 runs 15 residues.

This clonotype was detected many times. The CDR3 loop reads CASGGGSSDHEQFF. The DNA for the CDR3 is TGTGCTAGTGGGGGAGGGTCGTCCGACCATGAGCAGTTCTTC. The chain has TRBV12-5 and TRBJ2-1, with 7 bases that match TRBD2. Germline values: CDR1 LGHNT, CDR2 FRNRAP. V gave up 6 bases and J gave up 8 bases; unmatched junction bases: 10. This CDR3 contains 14 residues.

There are many counts of this clonotype. The V call is TRBV4-3, the J call TRBJ2-7; D is unresolved. Germline-derived CDR1 and CDR2 are LGHNA and YSLEER. The CDR3 covers 13 residues. V was pared by 2 bases and J by 2 bases, with 7 bases between. In nucleotides, the CDR3 is TGCGCCAGCAGCCAAACCTTCGCCTACGAGCAGTACTTC. Translation gives CASSQTFAYEQYF.

This clonotype has a single count. The junction departs from germline at one end; a sequencing error may be responsible. The chain combines TRBV7-2 with TRBJ2-6; D might be TRBD2 (6 bases). Germline V gene lookup returns CDR1 SGHTA and CDR2 FQGNSA. This CDR3 comprises 15 residues. This CDR3 is CASSGPGSGANGLTF. The CDR3 DNA is TGTGCCTCCAGCGGGCCCGGCTCTGGGGCCAACGGCCTGACTTTC.

The genes are TRBV7-9 and TRBJ2-7, with D unresolved. The ends were cut back, 6 bases at V and 2 bases at J, with 11 bases in the middle. The germline CDR1 and CDR2 sequences are SEHNR and FQNEAQ (reference sequence). This CDR3 comprises 13 residues. CDR3 loop: CASSSSRAYEQYF. DNA for the CDR3: TGTGCCAGCAGTTCAAGTAGGGCCTACGAGCAGTACTTC.

Regarding this clonotype: This could be a read error, since a much larger clone is one nucleotide away. The chain has TRBV4-2 and TRBJ2-7, with 7 positions matching TRBD2. CDR3 length: 13 amino acids. Germline V gene data show CDR1 as LGHNA and CDR2 as YNFKEQ. CDR3: CASSQEVKGGPTF. The CDR3, as DNA: TGTGCCAGCAGCCAAGAAGTTAAGGGAGGGCCGACGTTC.

This clonotype was observed at least ten times. The V call is TRBV12-3 or TRBV12-4, the J call TRBJ2-7; D remains ambiguous. V lost 2 bases and J lost 0, with 5 bases in between. CDR3 length: 13 amino acids. This CDR3 is CASSLLSSYEQYF. CDR3 sequence (DNA): TGTGCCAGCAGTTTATTGAGCTCCTACGAGCAGTACTTC.